This TCR beta chain emerged from a study of cytomegalovirus exposure and HLA in healthy donors. The PCR made use of 60 Vbeta and 13 Jbeta primers. TCRdb's table, derived via immunoSEQ multiplex PCR, lists solely in-frame clones and lacks some. The sample has over 60,000 clones, roughly 80% seen once. Per the germline V gene, CDR1 is MNHNY and CDR2 is SVGAGI (reference sequence). The CDR3 has 15 amino acids. J lost 4 bases, V lost 6 bases, and 8 bases had no gene match. Sequenced sample: PBMCs. The gene calls are TRBV6-6 and TRBJ2-1; 8 nucleotides align to TRBD2. The receptor was derived from a woman in her twenties or thirties in good health and CMV-seropositive. The CDR3 DNA is TGTGCCAGCAGCCCAGCGGGAGAACTTTACAATGAGCAGTTCTTC. Amino acids: CASSPAGELYNEQFF.